Presented here are 27 T cell receptor beta chains from one specimen sequenced in a study of Graves' ophthalmopathy and Graves' hyperthyroidism. The authors amplified TCR beta CDR3 regions from RNA transcripts. HTBI primers primed a first-round RT-PCR, and a second-round multiplex PCR followed. TCRdb itself ran the multiplex PCR reads through MiXCR, one entry per CDR3 protein. The sample consists of about 210,000 distinct CDR3 sequences, under 30% of them appearing once. Sequencing input: peripheral blood. All receptors come from a man aged 50 to 60 with Graves' ophthalmopathy.

This clonotype was recorded many times. This sequence joins TRBV5-6 and TRBJ1-3; 9 bases match TRBD1. J lost 7 bases, V lost 4 bases, and 9 bases had no gene match. Germline lookup yields CDR1 SGHDT and CDR2 YYEEEE. This CDR3 has 15 residues. The CDR3 reads CASSVQGAQHNTIYF. In DNA, the CDR3 is TGTGCCAGCAGCGTACAGGGGGCCCAGCATAACACCATATATTTT.

This clonotype occurred many times. The chain combines TRBV6-1 with TRBJ1-3, with 8 nucleotides matching TRBD1. Germline V gives CDR1 MNHNS, CDR2 SASEGT. The junction had 3 bases not matched to a gene; V was cut back by 6 bases and J by 2 bases. The CDR3 spans 14 residues. CDR3 DNA: TGTGCCAGCAGATCGACAGGGGCTGGAAACACCATATATTTT. This gives the protein CASRSTGAGNTIYF.

The genes are TRBV20-1 and TRBJ2-7; 7 bases agree with TRBD1. The J segment lost 4 bases and the V segment lost 5 bases, leaving 8 bases of the junction unmatched. The CDR3 has 13 amino acids. Germline CDR1 and CDR2: DFQATT and SNEGSKA (reference sequence). CDR3 sequence (DNA): TGCAGTGCTGGAACCGGGACAGCGTACGAGCAGTACTTC. This translates into CSAGTGTAYEQYF.

This clonotype was picked up many times. The rearrangement links TRBV2 to TRBJ1-1; D is undetermined. From germline, CDR1 is SNHLY and CDR2 FYNNEI. This CDR3 is built from 13 residues. Deletions cut 2 bases from V and 1 base from J, with 5 bases between. Here the CDR3 reads CASSELENTEAFF. DNA of the CDR3: TGTGCCAGCAGTGAACTCGAGAACACTGAAGCTTTCTTT.

The CDR3 sequence: CATSDHRDIQETQYF. In DNA form, the CDR3 reads TGTGCCACCAGTGACCACCGGGACATCCAAGAGACCCAGTACTTC. The chain recombines TRBV24-1 with TRBJ2-5; D is perhaps TRBD1 (6 bases). Deletions cut 4 bases from V and 1 base from J, with 12 bases between. The germline CDR1 and CDR2 sequences are KGHDR and SFDVKD. The CDR3 has 15 amino acids.

This clonotype was picked up many times. The chain couples TRBV7-8 to TRBJ1-5; D unclear. With 1 base removed from V and 5 bases from J, the gap between germline ends came to 12 bases. This CDR3 has 15 residues. Germline CDR1 and CDR2: SGHVS and FQNEAQ. In nucleotides, the CDR3 is TGTGCCAGCAGCTTAGTAGGCTTACAAGATCAGCCCCAGCATTTT. This sequence encodes CASSLVGLQDQPQHF.

This clonotype was detected ten times or more. The V and J genes are TRBV20-1 and TRBJ1-1; D may be TRBD1 (6 bases). Germline CDR1 is DFQATT and CDR2 is SNEGSKA (reference sequence). This CDR3 has 14 amino acids. Trimming left V 4 bases short and J 1 base short, with 13 bases between. The CDR3 spells CSAKEGGTNTEAFF. CDR3 sequence (DNA): TGCAGTGCTAAAGAAGGGGGGACGAACACTGAAGCTTTCTTT.

This clonotype was detected many times. The chain has TRBV18 and TRBJ1-5; D ambiguous. CDR3 length: 13 amino acids. Deletions cut 6 bases from V and 1 base from J, with 7 bases between. Germline V CDR1 and CDR2: KGHSH, LQKENI. The chain's CDR3 is CASSSQSNQPQHF. DNA for the CDR3: TGTGCCAGCTCCAGTCAAAGCAATCAGCCCCAGCATTTT.

This clonotype was seen at least ten times. The CDR3 nucleotides are TGTGCCAGTAGTTTCAAAGGGGGAACTGAAGCTTTCTTT. Amino acids: CASSFKGGTEAFF. V gene TRBV19 combines with J gene TRBJ1-1, with a weak D call TRBD1 (6 bases). Germline V gives CDR1 LNHDA, CDR2 SQIVND (reference sequence). V was cut by 5 bases and J by 5 bases, with 12 bases left in between. CDR3 length: 13 residues.

V is TRBV28 and J is TRBJ1-2; D remains unclear. The germline gives CDR1 MDHEN, CDR2 SYDVKM. Trimming shortened V by 5 bases and J by 3 bases, and 19 bases separated the two germline ends. This CDR3 spans 16 amino acids. The CDR3 sequence: CASSPPPGPPYYGYTF. The CDR3 coding sequence is TGTGCCAGCAGTCCCCCTCCCGGACCTCCGTACTATGGCTACACCTTC.

V is TRBV20-1 and J is TRBJ2-5; 10 bases map to TRBD2. J lost 2 bases, V lost 0 bases, and 6 bases had no gene match. Germline assignment: CDR1 DFQATT and CDR2 SNEGSKA (reference sequence). The CDR3 is 16 amino acids. In DNA form, the CDR3 reads TGCAGTGCTAGAGATCCTGCAGCGGGAGGGCAAGAGACCCAGTACTTC. This translates into CSARDPAAGGQETQYF.

This clonotype was picked up many times. V usage is TRBV6-2 or TRBV6-3 and J usage is TRBJ1-5; 7 positions agree with TRBD1. The CDR3 consists of 16 residues. Germline V CDR1 and CDR2: MNHEY, SVGEGT. Trimming removed 7 bases from V and 0 bases from J; junction bases left unmatched: 9. DNA of the CDR3: TGTGCCAGCACTCTTAAGGGACAGACTAGCAATCAGCCCCAGCATTTT. This translates into CASTLKGQTSNQPQHF.

V gene TRBV29-1 combines with J gene TRBJ1-6; D is unresolved. CDR1 and CDR2 from the germline V gene are SQVTM and ANQGSEA. The CDR3 covers 17 residues. V dropped 7 bases and J dropped 1 base, with 20 bases sitting between them. The CDR3 DNA reads as TGCAGCGCAGAAGCAGGCTTAGCGAGGTCCTATAATTCACCCCTCCACTTT. Translating gives CSAEAGLARSYNSPLHF.

This clonotype was observed at least ten times. The chain joins TRBV24-1 to TRBJ1-2, with D maybe TRBD1 (5 bases). V dropped 12 bases and J dropped 2 bases, with 15 bases sitting between them. CDR3 length: 13 amino acids. The germline V gene has CDR1 KGHDR and CDR2 SFDVKD. The CDR3 is CASSGTGNYGYTF. The CDR3 bases are TGTGCCTCCTCCGGGACGGGGAACTATGGCTACACCTTC.

This clonotype was counted many times. V gene TRBV19 combines with J gene TRBJ2-7; maybe TRBD1 (5 bases). Trimming left V 5 bases short and J 4 bases short, with 15 bases between. CDR3 length: 14 amino acids. Germline V CDR1 and CDR2: LNHDA, SQIVND (reference sequence). For the CDR3, the DNA is TGTGCCAGTAGTTTCGGCAGGGCGCAATACGAGCAGTACTTC. Translation: CASSFGRAQYEQYF.

This clonotype was counted at least ten times. The V call is TRBV20-1, the J call TRBJ2-5; either TRBD1 or TRBD2 may supply D (5 bases each). This CDR3 region has 14 residues. The germline V gene has CDR1 DFQATT and CDR2 SNEGSKA (reference sequence). Trimming took off 5 bases at V and 1 base at J, with 14 bases between the two ends. For the CDR3, the DNA is TGCAGTGCTCTCCGGACACGGGGCCAAGAGACCCAGTACTTC. Protein: CSALRTRGQETQYF.

This clonotype came up many times. J is TRBJ2-3 and V is TRBV6-4, with 11 bases lining up with TRBD2. The CDR3 spans 15 residues. CDR1 is MRHNA and CDR2 is SNTAGT in the germline V gene. V shed 6 bases and J 1 base; nucleotides not matched to a gene: 3. This CDR3 is CASSPGLAGTDTQYF. For the CDR3, the DNA is TGTGCCAGCAGCCCGGGACTAGCGGGCACAGATACGCAGTATTTT.

This clonotype was counted many times. The chain employs TRBV30 and TRBJ2-6; 10 nucleotides align to TRBD2. The V and J ends lost 1 base and 3 bases, in that order; junction bases with no gene match: 9. The CDR3 extends over 18 amino acids. The germline V gene encodes CDR1 GTSNPN and CDR2 SVGIG (reference sequence). The CDR3 sequence is CAWSGTSGPPRGANVLTF. CDR3 sequence (DNA): TGTGCCTGGAGTGGGACTAGCGGACCTCCCCGTGGGGCCAACGTCCTGACTTTC.

This clonotype has at least ten counts. The chain carries TRBV27 and TRBJ1-1, with 8 nucleotides matching TRBD1. Trimming cost V 2 bases and J 4 bases; bases outside gene matches: 3. Germline lookup yields CDR1 MNHEY and CDR2 SMNVEV (reference sequence). The CDR3 runs 14 residues. CDR3 loop: CASSLGQGGTEAFF. The DNA of the CDR3 is TGTGCCAGCAGTTTAGGACAGGGAGGCACTGAAGCTTTCTTT.

This chain links TRBV6-4 with TRBJ2-1, with TRBD2 matching 10 bases. Germline V gives CDR1 MRHNA, CDR2 SNTAGT. The CDR3 is 19 amino acids. V lost 6 bases, J lost 0 bases, and 14 bases stayed unmatched. CDR3 bases: TGTGCCAGCAGGACGACTAGCGGGCTAATCAGACGCTCCTACAATGAGCAGTTCTTC. Residues: CASRTTSGLIRRSYNEQFF.

This clonotype was found many times. The CDR3 nucleotides read TGTGCCGGCCCGCACAGGGGGCACGAGCAGTACTTC. Its protein product is CAGPHRGHEQYF. V gene TRBV27 combines with J gene TRBJ2-7; 9 positions agree with TRBD1. Germline lookup yields CDR1 MNHEY and CDR2 SMNVEV (reference sequence). V lost 11 bases, J lost 5 bases, and 7 bases stayed unmatched. This CDR3 comprises 12 residues.

This clonotype appeared many times. This rearrangement joins TRBV12-5 to TRBJ1-2; D is unresolved. Germline loops: CDR1 LGHNT, CDR2 FRNRAP. The V end was cut by 1 base, the J end by 8 bases, with 14 bases between. The CDR3 contains 14 residues. CDR3 DNA: TGTGCTAGTGGTTTGGACGTCGCCGGACGAGGCTACACCTTC. Translation gives CASGLDVAGRGYTF. Based on the CDR3 plus reference TRBV12-5 and TRBJ1-2, the full variable domain is DARVTQTPRHKVTEMGQEVTMRCQPILGHNTVFWYRQTMMQGLELLAYFRNRAPLDDSGMPKDRFSAEMPDATLATLKIQPSEPRDSAVYFCASGLDVAGRGYTFGSGTRLTVV.

This sequence joins TRBV2 and TRBJ2-7; a possible D gene is TRBD2 (6 bases). The germline V and J ends were trimmed by 6 bases and 1 base, with 13 bases remaining between them. The CDR3 totals 14 residues. Germline V gene data show CDR1 as SNHLY and CDR2 as FYNNEI. The CDR3 DNA follows: TGTGCCAGCAGGGAGGAGGGGTTGTCCTACGAGCAGTACTTC. As protein: CASREEGLSYEQYF.

Ten or more counts support this clonotype. The rearrangement joins TRBV20-1 to TRBJ2-7, with 13 bases aligning to TRBD2. CDR3 length: 16 residues. Germline assignment: CDR1 DFQATT and CDR2 SNEGSKA (reference sequence). V dropped 4 bases and J dropped 4; count of bases not matched to a gene: 10. The CDR3 sequence is CSATGLVLAGGYEQYF. Written as DNA, the CDR3 is TGCAGTGCTACAGGTCTCGTACTAGCGGGAGGGTACGAGCAGTACTTC.

The rearrangement joins TRBV10-1 to TRBJ1-1; unclear D gene. The CDR3 contains 13 residues. Germline CDR1 WNHNN, CDR2 SYGVQD (reference sequence). The ends were cut back, 1 base at V and 5 bases at J, with 8 bases in the middle. CDR3 DNA: TGCGCCAGCAGTGAGTATGGGGAGACTGAAGCTTTCTTT. Its protein is CASSEYGETEAFF.

At least ten counts were recorded for this clonotype. The chain recombines TRBV29-1 with TRBJ1-2; D might be TRBD1 (6 bases). Germline V gene data show CDR1 as SQVTM and CDR2 as ANQGSEA. The CDR3 has 12 residues. Trimming stripped 3 bases from V and 8 bases from J, with 13 bases between. The CDR3 spells CSVDWGARGYTF. The CDR3 DNA is TGCAGCGTTGACTGGGGGGCGCGAGGCTACACCTTC.

Concerning this clonotype: A read error may account for a junction end that differs from germline. The V call is TRBV20-1, the J call TRBJ1-1; possible D gene TRBD1, 6 bases. CDR3 length: 10 amino acids. Germline V gene lookup returns CDR1 DFQATT and CDR2 SNEGSKA (reference sequence). For the CDR3, the DNA is TGCAGTGCTAGAGATGGGGGGCGGGAGTTT. This encodes CSARDGGREF.